This T cell receptor beta chain comes out of a study of beta chain features in type 1 diabetes. Purities over 98% were achieved in all sorted populations. Germline CDR1 MNHNS, CDR2 SASEGT. The CDR3 totals 13 residues. Trimming removed 10 bases from V and 3 bases from J; junction bases left unmatched: 7. The sequenced template was cDNA made from the entire isolated RNA. This table comes from immunoSEQ multiplex PCR, and its TCRdb copy is limited to in-frame clones, with some not included. The sample lists approximately 250,000 clones, 16% occurring once. In this sample, this clone turned up a few times. The antigen is not known. General study results and limits: Lower insertion and higher deletion counts appeared at VDJ junctions in type 1 diabetes patients. Researchers report that Type 1 diabetes patients had moderately but significantly shorter TCRB CDR3s across all four CD4+ subsets. The naive, central memory and Treg TCRB repertoires looked more alike in patients than they did in healthy donors.

The chain has TRBV6-1 and TRBJ2-7; 9 bases line up with TRBD1. The sequence came from a man aged 25-45 years with type 1 diabetes. The sample comprised naive CD4+ T cells from blood. In nucleotides, the CDR3 is TGTGCCATTGGGACAGGGCTTCTCTACGAGCAGTACTTC. Amino acid sequence: CAIGTGLLYEQYF.